Below are 19 T cell receptor beta chains sequenced from a single sample in a study of Graves' ophthalmopathy and Graves' hyperthyroidism. Amplification targeted the TCR beta CDR3 regions, with RNA transcripts as the source material. RT-PCR with HTBI primers came first, then second-round multiplex PCR. One entry per CDR3 protein, called by TCRdb with MiXCR from the multiplex PCR reads. The sample lists 300,000 to 350,000 distinct CDR3 sequences, 17% occurring once. Source material: peripheral blood. The receptors shown here come from an adult man with Graves' ophthalmopathy.

In its sample, this clonotype was seen many times. The chain recombines TRBV6-1 with TRBJ1-1, with TRBD1 matching 8 bases. The junction had 6 bases not matched to a gene; V was cut back by 2 bases and J by 4 bases. The CDR3 extends over 15 amino acids. The V gene's germline CDR1 is MNHNS and CDR2 SASEGT. This CDR3 is CASSEPQGASTEAFF. In DNA form, the CDR3 reads TGTGCCAGCAGTGAACCTCAGGGGGCAAGCACTGAAGCTTTCTTT.

At least ten counts were recorded for this clonotype. The gene calls are TRBV20-1 and TRBJ2-7, with TRBD2 as a possible D gene (6 bases). The V end was cut by 6 bases, the J end by 5 bases, with 14 bases between. Germline loops: CDR1 DFQATT, CDR2 SNEGSKA (reference sequence). The CDR3 extends over 12 amino acids. CDR3 sequence reads: CSALAGRHEQYF. CDR3 DNA: TGCAGTGCCCTCGCGGGACGACACGAGCAGTACTTC.

V usage is TRBV20-1 and J usage is TRBJ2-5, with 12 bases identical to TRBD2. Germline V CDR1 and CDR2: DFQATT, SNEGSKA (reference sequence). The CDR3 spans 15 residues. The V segment lost 1 base and the J segment 5 bases; nucleotides outside the gene matches: 5. CDR3 sequence reads: CSARASGRAGETQYF. CDR3 DNA: TGCAGTGCTAGAGCTAGCGGGAGGGCCGGGGAGACCCAGTACTTC.

This clonotype was observed many times. The chain recombines TRBV6-5 with TRBJ1-6; TRBD1 aligns across 7 bases. V shed 6 bases, J shed 7 bases, and the junction held 6 bases outside the gene matches. The CDR3 is 14 amino acids. Germline assignment: CDR1 MNHEY and CDR2 SVGAGI. CDR3 amino acids: CASSHGTENSPLHF. In DNA, the CDR3 is TGTGCCAGCAGCCACGGGACAGAGAATTCACCCCTCCACTTT.

This clonotype was recorded at least ten times. The gene calls are TRBV2 and TRBJ1-2, with D perhaps matching TRBD1 (5 bases). The CDR3 length is 11 residues. Looked up from germline, CDR1 is SNHLY and CDR2 is FYNNEI. V lost 8 bases to trimming and J lost 7 bases, with 11 bases between them. The CDR3 DNA follows: TGTGCCAGCGCCAGGGATTCTGGCTACACCTTC. Translation gives CASARDSGYTF.

This clonotype has ten or more counts. CDR3 loop: CASSSIKTRISYEQYF. CDR3 bases: TGTGCCAGCAGTTCTATAAAGACAAGGATATCCTACGAGCAGTACTTC. The gene calls are TRBV6-2 or TRBV6-3 and TRBJ2-7, with D uncertain. V lost 4 bases to trimming and J lost 1 base, with 17 bases between them. The CDR3 is 16 amino acids. The germline V gene has CDR1 MNHEY and CDR2 SVGEGT.

The chain has TRBV18 and TRBJ2-7, with a possible D match to TRBD2 (6 bases). Trimming took off 8 bases at V and 4 bases at J, with 15 bases between the two ends. Germline-derived CDR1 and CDR2 are KGHSH and LQKENI. The CDR3 extends over 13 amino acids. The CDR3: CASRGSGLYEQYF. DNA for the CDR3: TGTGCCAGCCGAGGTAGCGGCTTATACGAGCAGTACTTC. Full variable domain (rest looked up from reference TRBV18 and TRBJ2-7): NAGVMQNPRHLVRRRGQEARLRCSPMKGHSHVYWYRQLPEEGLKFMVYLQKENIIDESGMPKERFSAEFPKEGPSILRIQQVVRGDSAAYFCASRGSGLYEQYFGPGTRLTVT.

In this sample, this clonotype turned up many times. The V call is TRBV12-3 or TRBV12-4, the J call TRBJ2-2; the D is unclear. V was shortened by 8 bases and J by 4 bases, with 14 bases between the two germline ends. The CDR3 has 14 residues. CDR3: CASSKAEFTGELFF. CDR3 nucleotide sequence: TGTGCCAGCTCCAAGGCAGAATTCACCGGGGAGCTGTTTTTT.

Worth noting for this clonotype: It may be a read error: a sequence one base away is much more abundant. Here the CDR3 omits its conserved ending phenylalanine or tryptophan, so a read error is the likely source. The chain's CDR3 is CASSPGAGRLQETQYS. In nucleotides, the CDR3 is TGTGCCAGCAGCCCGGGCGCGGGGAGGTTACAAGAGACCCAGTACTCC. J is TRBJ2-5 and V is TRBV14; TRBD2 might be the D (6 bases). CDR1 SGHDN and CDR2 FVKESK come from the germline V gene. V lost 4 bases and J lost 2, with 17 bases in between. This CDR3 region has 16 residues.

This clonotype was recorded at least ten times. The chain links TRBV6-2 or TRBV6-3 to TRBJ2-5; D unresolved. This CDR3 spans 12 amino acids. Germline V CDR1 and CDR2: MNHEY, SVGEGT. V lost 2 bases, J lost 7 bases, and 8 bases lay in between. The CDR3 region is CASSYPASTQYF. DNA for the CDR3: TGTGCCAGCAGTTACCCCGCCTCGACCCAGTACTTC.

The CDR3 region has the DNA TGTGCCAGCAGTTATTTATCGGCAGCGGCTAACTATGGCTACACCTTC. Its translation is CASSYLSAAANYGYTF. This chain links TRBV6-5 with TRBJ1-2; D unresolved. V lost 3 bases, J lost 0 bases, and 14 bases lay in between. The CDR3 length is 16 residues. The germline CDR1 and CDR2 sequences are MNHEY and SVGAGI.

Many counts were recorded for this clonotype. V is TRBV25-1 and J is TRBJ2-7; D might be TRBD2 (6 bases). The germline CDR1 and CDR2 sequences are MGHDK and SYGVNS. Trimming shortened V by 7 bases and J by 7 bases, and 20 bases separated the two germline ends. This CDR3 region has 14 residues. The CDR3 coding sequence is TGTGCCAGCACGCCCGGGGGTAGCCCTCTTGAGCAGTACTTC. It encodes CASTPGGSPLEQYF.

This clonotype occurred many times. As DNA, the CDR3 is TGTGCCGGGGGGGACAGGGGTTCAACTGAAGCTTTCTTT. Translating it yields CAGGDRGSTEAFF. The V and J genes are TRBV2 and TRBJ1-1, with TRBD1 matching over 10 bases. Trimming at V came to 11 bases and at J to 5 bases, leaving 8 bases not matched to a gene. This CDR3 contains 13 residues. Germline CDR1 and CDR2: SNHLY and FYNNEI.

Concerning this clonotype: The junction does not match germline at one end; this may be a read error. This chain joins TRBV7-8 and TRBJ2-5, with a possible D match to TRBD2 (5 bases). The CDR3 covers 14 residues. Germline CDR1 SGHVS, CDR2 FQNEAQ. As DNA, the CDR3 is TGTGCCAGCAGATTAGGGCAGCGGAAAGAGACACAGTACTTC. This gives the protein CASRLGQRKETQYF.

This clonotype was recorded at least ten times. The chain links TRBV2 to TRBJ2-7, with D unclear. The germline V gene has CDR1 SNHLY and CDR2 FYNNEI. This CDR3 comprises 14 residues. V was pared by 1 base and J by 1 base, with 8 bases between. The CDR3 DNA is TGTGCCAGCAGTGAAGATAGGGTTTCCTACGAGCAGTACTTC. Translation: CASSEDRVSYEQYF.

At least ten counts were recorded for this clonotype. The chain combines TRBV11-1 with TRBJ1-1, with TRBD1 matching over 8 bases. The CDR3 runs 16 residues. V lost 1 base to trimming and J lost 5 bases; unmatched junction nucleotides: 9. Germline loops: CDR1 SGHAT, CDR2 FQDESV (reference sequence). For the CDR3, the DNA is TGTGCCAGCAGCTTAGGGGCAGGGGGCACGGGAACTGAAGCTTTCTTT. The encoded protein is CASSLGAGGTGTEAFF.

This clonotype was seen ten or more times. The chain combines TRBV24-1 with TRBJ2-5; 9 bases map to TRBD1. CDR1 and CDR2 (germline): KGHDR, SFDVKD. CDR3 length: 16 residues. After removal of 0 bases from V and 5 bases from J, the junction contained 6 bases not matched to a gene. The CDR3, as DNA: TGTGCCACCAGTGATTTGACGGGACAGGGCGAGGAGACCCAGTACTTC. Amino acid sequence: CATSDLTGQGEETQYF.

This clonotype has ten or more counts. The rearrangement joins TRBV3-1 to TRBJ2-5; 12 bases are a match to TRBD2. Germline V gives CDR1 LGHDT, CDR2 YNNKEL (reference sequence). This CDR3 comprises 17 residues. V trimming: 0 bases; J trimming: 4 bases; junction bases outside the gene matches: 6. The DNA of the CDR3 is TGTGCCAGCAGCCAAGATATCACTAGCGGGAGGAGAGAGACCCAGTACTTC. Protein: CASSQDITSGRRETQYF.

This clonotype occurred many times. V and J are TRBV11-2 and TRBJ2-2; perhaps TRBD1 as D (7 bases). This CDR3 region has 15 residues. Germline CDR1 and CDR2: SGHAT and FQNNGV. Trimming left V 2 bases short and J 3 bases short, with 10 bases between. CDR3 residues: CASSLTGEDTGELFF. The CDR3 DNA reads TGTGCCAGCAGCTTAACAGGGGAGGACACCGGGGAGCTGTTTTTT.